This is a list of T cell receptor beta chains from one sample in a study of blood T cell repertoires in COVID-19. Profiling relied on immunoSEQ multiplex PCR, and the TCRdb table lists in-frame clones only, not all of them. The profile covers under 350,000 clones, with just over 85% appearing a single time and around 4% taken by the ten largest. The sequencing sample was made of PBMCs or T cells enriched from blood (not recorded which). Receptor source: a woman between 35 and 50 years old with acute COVID-19. The CDR3 runs from the conserved cysteine through the conserved F or W. Fields, in order: V gene, J gene, D gene, clone size, CDR3 length, CDR3 DNA, CDR3 protein. D genes are given only for firm matches. Rows may omit the clone size; those that give it use once, few, many or a size class.

v_call: TRBV7-9; j_call: TRBJ2-3; d_call: -; clone_size: -; cdr3_length: 12; cdr3_nt: TGTGCCAGCAGCGTCCAGACAGATACGCAGTATTTT; cdr3_aa: CASSVQTDTQYF
v_call: TRBV4-1; j_call: TRBJ2-2; d_call: TRBD2; clone_size: -; cdr3_length: 18; cdr3_nt: TGCGCCAGCAGCCAAGATCTCCTAGCGGGGACGAACACCGGGGAGCTGTTTTTT; cdr3_aa: CASSQDLLAGTNTGELFF
v_call: TRBV7-8; j_call: TRBJ2-1; d_call: TRBD2; clone_size: -; cdr3_length: 18; cdr3_nt: TGTGCCAGCAGCTTAGGGACTAGCGGGGTGGCTAGGTTCAATGAGCAGTTCTTC; cdr3_aa: CASSLGTSGVARFNEQFF
v_call: TRBV7-6; j_call: TRBJ2-1; d_call: TRBD2; clone_size: -; cdr3_length: 15; cdr3_nt: TGTGCCAGCAGGAAACTAGCGGGGGGGAACAATGAGCAGTTCTTC; cdr3_aa: CASRKLAGGNNEQFF
v_call: TRBV4-1; j_call: TRBJ2-7; d_call: TRBD2; clone_size: -; cdr3_length: 15; cdr3_nt: TGCGCCAGCAGCCAAGATTACGGGCTAGCGGGAGTTCGGTACTTC; cdr3_aa: CASSQDYGLAGVRYF
v_call: TRBV4-2; j_call: TRBJ2-1; d_call: TRBD1; clone_size: -; cdr3_length: 14; cdr3_nt: TGTGCCAGCAGCCAATGGACAGGGGTGGATGAGCAGTTCTTC; cdr3_aa: CASSQWTGVDEQFF
v_call: TRBV5-1; j_call: TRBJ2-3; d_call: -; clone_size: once; cdr3_length: 14; cdr3_nt: TGCGCCAGCAGCTTGGGACTAGGGACAGATACGCAGTATTTT; cdr3_aa: CASSLGLGTDTQYF
v_call: TRBV3-1/TRBV3-2; j_call: TRBJ2-2; d_call: -; clone_size: -; cdr3_length: 16; cdr3_nt: TGTGCCAGCAGCCAAGAGAGCTGGGGAGGTACCGGGGAGCTGTTTTTT; cdr3_aa: CASSQESWGGTGELFF
v_call: TRBV19; j_call: TRBJ1-6; d_call: TRBD1; clone_size: -; cdr3_length: 14; cdr3_nt: TGTGCCAGTTCTTCGGACAGGGGAAATTCACCCCTCCACTTT; cdr3_aa: CASSSDRGNSPLHF
v_call: TRBV10-3; j_call: TRBJ1-1; d_call: -; clone_size: once; cdr3_length: 12; cdr3_nt: TGTGCCATCAGGACTGCTAACACTGAAGCTTTCTTT; cdr3_aa: CAIRTANTEAFF
v_call: TRBV11-1; j_call: TRBJ1-1; d_call: -; clone_size: few; cdr3_length: 15; cdr3_nt: TGTGCCAGCAGAGGAGGAGCGGGAGTGAACACTGAAGCTTTCTTT; cdr3_aa: CASRGGAGVNTEAFF
v_call: TRBV4-1; j_call: TRBJ2-7; d_call: TRBD1; clone_size: -; cdr3_length: 14; cdr3_nt: TGCGCCAGCAGCCGGGGACAGGCCGGCGGCGAGCAGTACTTC; cdr3_aa: CASSRGQAGGEQYF
v_call: TRBV7-2; j_call: TRBJ1-2; d_call: -; clone_size: few; cdr3_length: 15; cdr3_nt: TGTGCCAGCAGCTTACCCGGGCAGGGCGGCTATGGCTACACCTTC; cdr3_aa: CASSLPGQGGYGYTF
v_call: TRBV5-6; j_call: TRBJ1-2; d_call: TRBD1; clone_size: -; cdr3_length: 15; cdr3_nt: TGTGCCAGCAGCTTTAGTGGAGGGGGCGCTTCTGGCTACACCTTC; cdr3_aa: CASSFSGGGASGYTF
v_call: TRBV5-6; j_call: TRBJ2-7; d_call: -; clone_size: -; cdr3_length: 14; cdr3_nt: TGTGCCAGCAGCCCCTGGCGGGAAGACTACGAGCAGTACTTC; cdr3_aa: CASSPWREDYEQYF
v_call: TRBV4-1; j_call: TRBJ1-2; d_call: -; clone_size: -; cdr3_length: 17; cdr3_nt: TGCGCCAGCAGCCAAGATTTTAGGGAAGGGGAAGTTTGGGGCTACACCTTC; cdr3_aa: CASSQDFREGEVWGYTF
v_call: TRBV7-9; j_call: TRBJ2-3; d_call: -; clone_size: -; cdr3_length: 18; cdr3_nt: TGTGCCAGCAGCCCTAAAACCCTAATTCCGTATAGCACAGATACGCAGTATTTT; cdr3_aa: CASSPKTLIPYSTDTQYF